This T cell receptor beta chain was obtained from a study of blood T cells in healthy people across ages. Donors each provided ten milliliters of peripheral blood. V trimming: 5 bases; J trimming: 0 bases; junction bases outside the gene matches: 8. Per the germline V gene, CDR1 is LNHNV and CDR2 is YYDKDF (reference sequence). The CDR3 is 18 residues long. A sample-barcoded 5' primer and a J-beta primer mix were used in a second PCR of about 7 to 12 cycles. MiXCR, run by TCRdb on the 5' RACE reads, gives a single entry per CDR3 protein. The table lists over 1,500,000 distinct CDR3 sequences, around half of them singletons.

The rearrangement links TRBV15 to TRBJ2-6; 9 bases align to TRBD1. The sequence was obtained from a woman in her forties in good health. Sequencing was carried out using blood. In DNA, the CDR3 is TGTGCCACCAGCCCCCGGGACAGGGTGCTCTCTGGGGCCAACGTCCTGACTTTC. Amino acids: CATSPRDRVLSGANVLTF.